The 11 T cell receptor beta chains reported below all come from one sample, sequenced in a study of CD8 T cells in ankylosing spondylitis. TCRdb independently ran MiXCR on the 5' RACE reads; one entry per CDR3 protein. The data contain around 180,000 distinct CDR3 sequences, roughly 13% of them singletons. Sequenced: blood, either unsorted or a sorted T cell fraction (not recorded which). These receptors all come from a female donor with ankylosing spondylitis or in good health (not recorded which).

Ten or more counts support this clonotype. J is TRBJ1-5 and V is TRBV7-2; D uncertain. Trimming took off 1 base at V and 4 bases at J, with 14 bases between the two ends. Germline V CDR1 and CDR2: SGHTA, FQGNSA. The CDR3 has 16 amino acids. Written as DNA, the CDR3 is TGTGCCAGCAGCTTAGGAGGAGGGCATGAAAATCAGCCCCAGCATTTT. Its translation: CASSLGGGHENQPQHF. Variable domain in full (rest from reference TRBV7-2 and TRBJ1-5): GAGVSQSPSNKVTEKGKDVELRCDPISGHTALYWYRQSLGQGLEFLIYFQGNSAPDKSGLPSDRFSAERTGGSVSTLTIQRTQQEDSAVYLCASSLGGGHENQPQHFGDGTRLSIL.

This clonotype has only a few counts. It is unclear where the CDR3 begins or ends on the DNA, so no DNA is shown, and the CDR3 is as TCRdb lists it. V gene TRBV3-1 combines with J gene TRBJ1-2; the D call TRBD1 from the table was never checked on the DNA. Ends included, the CDR3 has 13 residues. The germline CDR1 and CDR2 sequences are LGHDT and YNNKEL (reference sequence). The CDR3 here is CASSQVGQGAFTF.

This clonotype was detected ten times or more. This rearrangement joins TRBV11-2 to TRBJ2-7; D is unclear. Per the germline V gene, CDR1 is SGHAT and CDR2 is FQNNGV. Trimming pared 0 bases from V and 1 base from J, leaving 7 bases between. This CDR3 has 14 amino acids. The CDR3 region is CASSLDPSSYEQYF. CDR3 bases: TGTGCCAGCAGCTTAGATCCCAGTTCCTACGAGCAGTACTTC.

This clonotype came up many times. The chain couples TRBV29-1 to TRBJ2-6, with D unclear. The V end was cut by 7 bases, the J end by 4 bases, with 11 bases between. There are 13 residues in the CDR3. Germline V gene lookup returns CDR1 SQVTM and CDR2 ANQGSEA. The CDR3: CSAPAAGANVLTF. CDR3 in DNA: TGCAGCGCCCCGGCGGCCGGGGCCAACGTCCTGACTTTC.

This clonotype has only a few counts. The rearrangement joins TRBV4-3 to TRBJ2-3; 9 bases fit TRBD1. V lost 1 base and J lost 4; bases outside the gene matches: 3. Germline loops: CDR1 LGHNA, CDR2 YSLEER. The CDR3 extends over 15 amino acids. CDR3 protein: CASSQGTGVADTQYF. The DNA for the CDR3 is TGCGCCAGCAGCCAAGGGACAGGGGTGGCAGATACGCAGTATTTT.

This clonotype was detected many times. J is TRBJ2-2 and V is TRBV4-3; 8 bases match TRBD2. Per the germline V gene, CDR1 is LGHNA and CDR2 is YSLEER. The CDR3 length is 15 residues. Germline trimming cut 3 bases from V and 0 bases from J; bases unmatched to any gene: 0. This CDR3 is CASSQGLANTGELFF. The CDR3 DNA sequence: TGCGCCAGCAGCCAGGGACTAGCGAACACCGGGGAGCTGTTTTTT.

This clonotype showed up just a few times. This rearrangement joins TRBV7-2 to TRBJ2-7, with 8 nucleotides matching TRBD1. There are 15 residues in the CDR3. J lost 6 bases, V lost 0 bases, and 7 bases had no gene match. Looked up from germline, CDR1 is SGHTA and CDR2 is FQGNSA. CDR3 bases: TGTGCCAGCAGCTTAGCGTTCCAGGGGGCAGGCGAGCAGTACTTC. It is translated as CASSLAFQGAGEQYF.

Notes on this clonotype: A read error may be the cause here, since a much bigger clone is one base away. The gene calls are TRBV2 and TRBJ2-1; TRBD1 matches at 9 bases. CDR1 and CDR2 (germline): SNHLY, FYNNEI. This CDR3 has 14 amino acids. The CDR3 reads CAGSATGTGYEQFF. CDR3 DNA: TGTGCCGGCAGTGCTACCGGGACAGGGTACGAGCAGTTCTTC.

V gene TRBV5-1 combines with J gene TRBJ2-5, with TRBD1 matching 11 bases. V was pared by 2 bases and J by 5 bases, with 2 bases of the junction left unmatched. The germline V gene encodes CDR1 SGHRS and CDR2 YFSETQ. The CDR3 sequence is 14 residues long. CDR3 region: CASSLGQGAETQYF. In nucleotides, the CDR3 is TGCGCCAGCAGCTTAGGACAGGGGGCTGAGACCCAGTACTTC. Using reference TRBV5-1 and TRBJ2-5 for the parts outside the CDR3, the full variable domain is KAGVTQTPRYLIKTRGQQVTLSCSPISGHRSVSWYQQTPGQGLQFLFEYFSETQRNKGNFPGRFSGRQFSNSRSEMNVSTLELGDSALYLCASSLGQGAETQYFGPGTRLLVL.

In this sample, this clonotype turned up many times. The rearrangement joins TRBV12-3 or TRBV12-4 to TRBJ1-6, with TRBD1 identical over 7 bases. The length of the CDR3 is 17 residues. Trimming took 0 bases from V and 7 from J; bases not matched to a gene: 9. This chain's CDR3 is CASSLAEKQGRNSPLHF. Written as DNA, the CDR3 is TGTGCCAGCAGTTTAGCCGAGAAACAGGGGAGAAATTCACCCCTCCACTTT.

A note on this clonotype: This sequence may be a read error, since a much larger clone differs from it by one base. J is TRBJ1-1 and V is TRBV20-1; D not resolved. The CDR3 has 12 amino acids. CDR1 and CDR2 (germline): DFQATT, SNEGSKA (reference sequence). Here the CDR3 DNA reads TGCAGTTCTAGAGATAGCGGCACTGAAGCTTTCTTT. It specifies CSSRDSGTEAFF.